The 2 T cell receptor beta chains reported below all come from one sample, sequenced in a study of liver allograft versus peripheral blood T cells. Across the whole study: Intrahepatic T cell receptor repertoires from transplanted livers were compared against repertoires in recipients' peripheral blood.

TCRdb reprocessed the reads via MiXCR and lists one record per CDR3 protein. The table includes 8,500 to 10,000 distinct CDR3 sequences, more than 25% detected once. The receptors stem from a human patient who had a liver transplant. Part of the T cells may come from the graft donor.

The sample holds many counts of this clonotype. The chain has TRBV7-9 and TRBJ2-2; D is undetermined. This CDR3 comprises 14 residues. Trimming pared 2 bases from V and 0 bases from J, leaving 4 bases between. Per the germline V gene, CDR1 is SEHNR and CDR2 is FQNEAQ (reference sequence). CDR3 in amino acids: CASSLTANTGELFF. The CDR3 DNA reads as TGTGCCAGCAGCTTAACGGCGAACACCGGGGAGCTGTTTTTT.

This clonotype came up a few times. The J gene is TRBJ1-1, the V gene TRBV28; weak D call: TRBD1 (5 bases). V lost 6 bases and J lost 7, with 9 bases in between. The CDR3 sequence is 11 residues long. Germline values: CDR1 MDHEN, CDR2 SYDVKM. CDR3 sequence reads: CASRFTGEAFF. CDR3 DNA sequence: TGTGCCAGCAGGTTTACAGGTGAAGCTTTCTTT.